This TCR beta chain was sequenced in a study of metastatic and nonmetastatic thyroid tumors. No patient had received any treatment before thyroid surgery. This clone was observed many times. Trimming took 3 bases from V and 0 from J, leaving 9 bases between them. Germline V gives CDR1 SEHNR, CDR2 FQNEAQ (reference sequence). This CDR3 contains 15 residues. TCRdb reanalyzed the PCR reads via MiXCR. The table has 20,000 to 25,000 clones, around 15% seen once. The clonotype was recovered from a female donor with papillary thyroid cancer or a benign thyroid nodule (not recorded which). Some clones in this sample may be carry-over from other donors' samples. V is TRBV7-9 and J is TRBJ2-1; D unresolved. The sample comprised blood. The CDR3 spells CASSFYKSSYNEQFF. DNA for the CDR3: TGTGCCAGCAGCTTTTACAAGAGCTCCTACAATGAGCAGTTCTTC. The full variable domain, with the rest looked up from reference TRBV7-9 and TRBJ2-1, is DTGVSQNPRHKITKRGQNVTFRCDPISEHNRLYWYRQTLGQGPEFLTYFQNEAQLEKSRLLSDRFSAERPKGSFSTLEIQRTEQGDSAMYLCASSFYKSSYNEQFFGPGTRLTVL.